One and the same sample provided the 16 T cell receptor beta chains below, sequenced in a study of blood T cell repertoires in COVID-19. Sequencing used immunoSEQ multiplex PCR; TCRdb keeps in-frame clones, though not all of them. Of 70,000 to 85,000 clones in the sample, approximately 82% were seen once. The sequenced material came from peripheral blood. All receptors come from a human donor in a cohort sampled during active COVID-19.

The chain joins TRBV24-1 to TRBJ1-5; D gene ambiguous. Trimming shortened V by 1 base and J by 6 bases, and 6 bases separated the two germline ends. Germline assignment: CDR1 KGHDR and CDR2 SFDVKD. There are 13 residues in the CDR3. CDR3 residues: CATSDLSGQPQHF. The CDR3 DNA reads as TGTGCCACCAGTGATTTAAGCGGTCAGCCCCAGCATTTT.

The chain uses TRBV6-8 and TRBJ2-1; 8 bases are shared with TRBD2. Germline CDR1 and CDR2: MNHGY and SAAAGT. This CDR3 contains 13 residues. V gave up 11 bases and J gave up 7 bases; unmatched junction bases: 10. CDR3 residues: CAGARLAGNEQFF. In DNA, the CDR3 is TGTGCCGGCGCCCGGCTAGCGGGTAATGAGCAGTTCTTC.

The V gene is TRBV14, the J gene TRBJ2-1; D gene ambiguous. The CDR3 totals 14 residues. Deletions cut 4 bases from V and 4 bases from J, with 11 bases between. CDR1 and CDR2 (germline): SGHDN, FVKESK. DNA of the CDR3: TGTGCCAGCAGCCGAGTCACCGTATACAATGAGCAGTTCTTC. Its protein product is CASSRVTVYNEQFF.

The CDR3 region has the DNA TGTGCCAGCAGTCAAAGACAGGGAAAAGAGACCCAGTACTTC. This translates into CASSQRQGKETQYF. The V call is TRBV7-3, the J call TRBJ2-5; 7 bases fit TRBD1. Unmatched junction bases numbered 7, after V lost 6 bases and J lost 3 bases. Germline CDR1 is SGHTA and CDR2 is FQGTGA. The CDR3 extends over 14 amino acids.

The DNA for the CDR3 is TGTGCCTGGAGAAACGGGGACAGGATCGCTGGAAACACCATATATTTT. Protein sequence: CAWRNGDRIAGNTIYF. This chain connects TRBV30 to TRBJ1-3; 8 bases are shared with TRBD1. V lost 3 bases and J lost 2; bases outside the gene matches: 9. Germline loops: CDR1 GTSNPN, CDR2 SVGIG (reference sequence). The CDR3 is made up of 16 amino acids.

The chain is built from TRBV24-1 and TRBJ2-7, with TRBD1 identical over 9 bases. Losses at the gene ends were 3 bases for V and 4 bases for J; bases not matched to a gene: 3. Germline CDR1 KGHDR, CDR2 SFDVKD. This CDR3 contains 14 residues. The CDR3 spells CATSDHRGQYEQYF. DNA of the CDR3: TGTGCCACCAGTGATCACAGGGGGCAATACGAGCAGTACTTC.

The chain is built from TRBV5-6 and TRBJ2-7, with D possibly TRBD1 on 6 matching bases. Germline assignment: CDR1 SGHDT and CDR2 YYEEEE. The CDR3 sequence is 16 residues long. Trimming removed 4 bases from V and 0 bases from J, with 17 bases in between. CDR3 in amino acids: CASSPAGGRGSYEQYF. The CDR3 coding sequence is TGTGCCAGCAGCCCGGCTGGGGGCCGGGGCTCCTACGAGCAGTACTTC.

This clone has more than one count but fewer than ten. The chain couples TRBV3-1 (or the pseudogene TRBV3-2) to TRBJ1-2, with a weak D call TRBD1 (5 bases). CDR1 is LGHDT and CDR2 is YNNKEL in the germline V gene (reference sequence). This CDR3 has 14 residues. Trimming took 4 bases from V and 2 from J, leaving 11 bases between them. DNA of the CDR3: TGTGCCAGCAGCCCTTTCTCAGGGAACTATGGCTACACCTTC. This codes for CASSPFSGNYGYTF.

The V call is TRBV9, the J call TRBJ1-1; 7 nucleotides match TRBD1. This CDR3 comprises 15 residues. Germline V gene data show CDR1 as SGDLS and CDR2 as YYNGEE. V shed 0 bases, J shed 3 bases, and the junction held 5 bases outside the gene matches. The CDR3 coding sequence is TGTGCCAGCAGCGTAGCGGAGGGGGCTCACACTGAAGCTTTCTTT. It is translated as CASSVAEGAHTEAFF.

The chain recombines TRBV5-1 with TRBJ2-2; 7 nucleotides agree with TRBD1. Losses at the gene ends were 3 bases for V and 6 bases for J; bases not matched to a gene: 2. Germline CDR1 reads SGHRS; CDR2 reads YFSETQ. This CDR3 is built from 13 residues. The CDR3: CASSSDRAGELFF. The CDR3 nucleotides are TGCGCCAGCAGCTCTGACAGGGCCGGGGAGCTGTTTTTT.

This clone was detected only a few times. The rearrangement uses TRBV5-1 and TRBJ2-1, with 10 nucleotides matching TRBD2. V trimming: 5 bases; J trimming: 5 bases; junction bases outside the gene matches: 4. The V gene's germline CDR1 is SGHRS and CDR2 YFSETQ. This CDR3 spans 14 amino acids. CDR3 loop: CASRTSGLNNEQFF. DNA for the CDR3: TGCGCCAGCAGGACTAGCGGGCTCAACAATGAGCAGTTCTTC.

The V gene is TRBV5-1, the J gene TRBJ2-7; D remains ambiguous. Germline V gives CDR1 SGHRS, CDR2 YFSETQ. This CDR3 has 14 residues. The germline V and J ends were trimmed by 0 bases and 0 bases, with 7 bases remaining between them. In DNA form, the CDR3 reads TGCGCCAGCAGCTTGGAGAGGAGCTCCTACGAGCAGTACTTC. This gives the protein CASSLERSSYEQYF.

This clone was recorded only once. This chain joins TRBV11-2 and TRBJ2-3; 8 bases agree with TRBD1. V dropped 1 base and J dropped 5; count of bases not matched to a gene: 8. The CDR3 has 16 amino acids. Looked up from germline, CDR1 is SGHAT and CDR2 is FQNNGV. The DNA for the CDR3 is TGTGCCAGCAGCTTAGGAGGACAGGGCGGAAAAGATACGCAGTATTTT. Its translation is CASSLGGQGGKDTQYF.

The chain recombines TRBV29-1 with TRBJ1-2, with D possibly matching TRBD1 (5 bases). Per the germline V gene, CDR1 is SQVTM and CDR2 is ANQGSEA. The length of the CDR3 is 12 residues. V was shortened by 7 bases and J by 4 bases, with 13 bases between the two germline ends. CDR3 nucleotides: TGCAGCGCGTGGGGCGCTGGCTATGGCTACACCTTC. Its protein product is CSAWGAGYGYTF.

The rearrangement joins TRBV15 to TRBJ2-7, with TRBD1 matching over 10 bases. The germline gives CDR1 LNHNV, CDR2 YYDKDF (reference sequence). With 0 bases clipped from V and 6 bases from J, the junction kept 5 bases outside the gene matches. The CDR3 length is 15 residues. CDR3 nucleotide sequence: TGTGCCACCAGCAGAGACTCCGGGACAGGGGCCGAGCAGTACTTC. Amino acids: CATSRDSGTGAEQYF.

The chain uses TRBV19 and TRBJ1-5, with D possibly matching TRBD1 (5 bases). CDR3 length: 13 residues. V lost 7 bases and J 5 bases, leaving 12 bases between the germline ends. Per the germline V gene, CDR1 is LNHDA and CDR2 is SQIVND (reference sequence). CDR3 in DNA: TGTGCCAGTACCCCCCGGGGGGATCAGCCCCAGCATTTT. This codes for CASTPRGDQPQHF.